One sample yielded the 24 T cell receptor beta chains listed below, sequenced in a study of T cell repertoires in cytomegalovirus infection. TCRdb re-analysed the reads in MiXCR, keeping a single row per CDR3 protein. This table has 150,000 to 200,000 distinct CDR3 sequences, roughly 20% appearing once. The specimen sequenced was PBMCs. The receptors here all came from a human donor in good health (CMV status not recorded). Some clones in this sample may be carry-over from other donors' samples.

This sequence joins TRBV27 and TRBJ2-6; 9 nucleotides agree with TRBD1. The CDR3 consists of 19 residues. V shed 5 bases and J 4 bases; nucleotides not matched to a gene: 15. Germline V lookup: CDR1 MNHEY, CDR2 SMNVEV (reference sequence). CDR3 loop: CASSVGDRVPTKGANVLTF. In DNA, the CDR3 is TGTGCCAGCAGTGTCGGGGACAGGGTGCCCACGAAGGGGGCCAACGTCCTGACTTTC.

This clonotype has ten or more counts. The rearrangement uses TRBV2 and TRBJ2-6; D call uncertain. The CDR3 runs to 13 residues. The germline CDR1 and CDR2 sequences are SNHLY and FYNNEI. The V end lost 8 bases, the J end lost 0 bases, and 5 bases lay between the germline ends. CDR3 sequence (DNA): TGTGCCAGCGGGCGCTCTGGGGCCAACGTCCTGACTTTC. Its protein is CASGRSGANVLTF.

This clonotype was picked up many times. The chain combines TRBV5-1 with TRBJ2-1; D is undetermined. The CDR3 is 12 amino acids. The germline V and J ends were trimmed by 1 base and 5 bases, with 4 bases remaining between them. Germline V gives CDR1 SGHRS, CDR2 YFSETQ. The CDR3 reads CASSLTDNEQFF. For the CDR3, the DNA is TGCGCCAGCAGCTTGACAGACAATGAGCAGTTCTTC.

The gene calls are TRBV12-3 or TRBV12-4 and TRBJ1-2; D is uncertain. V lost 8 bases to trimming and J lost 8 bases, with 15 bases between them. This CDR3 spans 12 amino acids. DNA for the CDR3: TGTGCCAGCGGGCGGCTTTCGGGAGGCTACACCTTC. As protein: CASGRLSGGYTF.

V and J are TRBV6-2 or TRBV6-3 and TRBJ2-2, with TRBD2 identical over 7 bases. V shed 7 bases, J shed 4 bases, and the junction held 6 bases outside the gene matches. The CDR3 has 14 amino acids. The germline CDR1 and CDR2 sequences are MNHEY and SVGEGT. The CDR3 coding sequence is TGTGCCAGCACCGACCTAGCGGCCACCGGGGAGCTGTTTTTT. Translation: CASTDLAATGELFF.

The J gene is TRBJ2-1, the V gene TRBV6-5, with 12 nucleotides matching TRBD2. Germline loops: CDR1 MNHEY, CDR2 SVGAGI. The CDR3 runs 19 residues. The ends lost 0 bases at V and 10 bases at J; junction bases unmatched: 16. CDR3 amino acids: CASSYSTSGSRLPWVEQFF. In DNA form, the CDR3 reads TGTGCCAGCAGTTACTCGACTAGCGGGAGCCGGCTACCTTGGGTCGAGCAGTTCTTC.

This chain links TRBV7-9 with TRBJ1-5; 7 positions agree with TRBD1. The germline V gene has CDR1 SEHNR and CDR2 FQNEAQ (reference sequence). The CDR3 is 15 amino acids. V shed 5 bases and J 7 bases; nucleotides not matched to a gene: 11. This chain's CDR3 is CASSDGVRGEQPQHF. The CDR3 DNA follows: TGTGCCAGCAGCGACGGCGTCAGGGGGGAGCAGCCCCAGCATTTT.

This clonotype was recorded a few times. The gene calls are TRBV3-1 and TRBJ1-1; TRBD1 might be the D (6 bases). The CDR3 runs to 14 residues. V gave up 0 bases and J gave up 7 bases, with 12 bases separating them. The V gene's germline CDR1 is LGHDT and CDR2 YNNKEL (reference sequence). CDR3 sequence reads: CASSQEVRGGEAFF. The CDR3 coding sequence is TGTGCCAGCAGCCAAGAGGTCAGGGGTGGTGAAGCTTTCTTT.

This clonotype occurred a few times. The chain carries TRBV5-5 and TRBJ1-1; D ambiguous. The germline V and J ends were trimmed by 6 bases and 6 bases, with 21 bases remaining between them. The CDR3 contains 15 residues. CDR1 SGHKS and CDR2 YYEKEE come from the germline V gene (reference sequence). CDR3 loop: CASTFEWGSTSEAFF. DNA for the CDR3: TGTGCCAGCACCTTTGAATGGGGTAGTACCTCTGAAGCTTTCTTT.

J is TRBJ1-5 and V is TRBV12-3 or TRBV12-4; D unclear. The CDR3 spans 14 residues. Trimming shortened V by 5 bases and J by 3 bases, and 11 bases separated the two germline ends. CDR3 sequence (DNA): TGTGCCAGCAGTCCGACGGGAGACAATCAGCCCCAGCATTTT. This translates into CASSPTGDNQPQHF.

The sample holds a few counts of this clonotype. The chain uses TRBV15 and TRBJ2-2, with D possibly being TRBD2 (7 bases). The germline V and J ends were trimmed by 5 bases and 5 bases, with 12 bases remaining between them. This CDR3 spans 14 amino acids. CDR1 and CDR2 from the germline V gene are LNHNV and YYDKDF (reference sequence). CDR3 DNA sequence: TGTGCCACCAGCGCCGGGGGGCGGACCGGGGAGCTGTTTTTT. As protein: CATSAGGRTGELFF.

This clonotype was observed a few times. The V gene is TRBV11-2, the J gene TRBJ2-7; D gene uncertain. The CDR3 extends over 12 amino acids. From germline, CDR1 is SGHAT and CDR2 FQNNGV. The V end lost 4 bases, the J end lost 3 bases, and 7 bases lay between the germline ends. The CDR3 coding sequence is TGTGCCAGCAGCTCCTACGGCTACGAGCAGTACTTC. Translating it yields CASSSYGYEQYF.

This clonotype was observed many times. The chain recombines TRBV7-2 with TRBJ2-1; D is perhaps TRBD2 (5 bases). This CDR3 is 12 amino acids long. V shed 5 bases and J shed 10 bases, with 12 bases lying between them. Germline V gives CDR1 SGHTA, CDR2 FQGNSA. As DNA, the CDR3 is TGTGCCAGCAGCCTGGACTTCGCGGAGCAGTTCTTC. It is translated as CASSLDFAEQFF.

This clonotype came up a few times. The chain combines TRBV27 with TRBJ2-3; D is perhaps TRBD1 or TRBD2 (5 bases each). In germline, CDR1 is MNHEY, CDR2 SMNVEV (reference sequence). The CDR3 length is 20 residues. With 5 bases removed from V and 0 bases from J, the gap between germline ends came to 27 bases. In DNA, the CDR3 is TGTGCCAGCAGTCCCTTCGTGTATCGGGACCGCTCTTTTAGCACAGATACGCAGTATTTT. It specifies CASSPFVYRDRSFSTDTQYF.

In DNA, the CDR3 is TGTGCCAGCAGCCTTCCTCCTAGCGGGGGCTACAATGAGCAGTTCTTC. Translated: CASSLPPSGGYNEQFF. The V and J genes are TRBV6-5 and TRBJ2-1; 10 nucleotides agree with TRBD2. Germline CDR1 and CDR2: MNHEY and SVGAGI. This CDR3 contains 16 residues. The V segment lost 6 bases and the J segment 3 bases; nucleotides outside the gene matches: 8.

This clonotype came up many times. The genes are TRBV7-2 and TRBJ2-5, with 11 bases aligning to TRBD2. CDR3 length: 15 residues. J gave up 7 bases and V 2 bases, and 6 bases lay outside the gene matches. Germline V gene data show CDR1 as SGHTA and CDR2 as FQGNSA. The CDR3 loop reads CASSLRLAGGVTQYF. The CDR3 nucleotides read TGTGCCAGCAGCTTAAGGCTAGCGGGAGGAGTGACCCAGTACTTC.

This clonotype was observed at least ten times. CDR3 nucleotides: TGCGCCAGCAGTCAATACCCACCGCTTTCCGGGGCCAACGTCCTGACTTTC. Translating it yields CASSQYPPLSGANVLTF. V and J are TRBV23-1 and TRBJ2-6; the D is unclear. TRBV23-1 has ORF status, its function being uncertain. CDR3 length equals 17 residues. V was trimmed by 1 base and J by 4 bases, leaving 14 bases between them.

This clonotype was seen repeatedly, ten times or more. The chain couples TRBV7-9 to TRBJ2-7; 7 bases agree with TRBD1. Germline assignment: CDR1 SEHNR and CDR2 FQNEAQ (reference sequence). The length of the CDR3 is 15 residues. The V gene end was trimmed by 4 bases and the J gene end by 2 bases; junction bases not matched to a gene: 8. The CDR3 DNA follows: TGTGCCAGCAGCTCTCCCCGGGACAGAGCCTACGAGCAGTACTTC. Its protein is CASSSPRDRAYEQYF. The full variable domain, with the rest looked up from reference TRBV7-9 and TRBJ2-7, is DTGVSQNPRHKITKRGQNVTFRCDPISEHNRLYWYRQTLGQGPEFLTYFQNEAQLEKSRLLSDRFSAERPKGSFSTLEIQRTEQGDSAMYLCASSSPRDRAYEQYFGPGTRLTVT.

This clonotype was observed at least ten times. CDR3 in amino acids: CASSPRFTGELFF. For the CDR3, the DNA is TGTGCCAGCAGCCCTCGTTTCACCGGGGAGCTGTTTTTT. The chain links TRBV7-2 to TRBJ2-2; no clear D. Trimming removed 5 bases at V and 4 bases at J, with 8 bases between. The CDR3 sequence is 13 residues long. Per the germline V gene, CDR1 is SGHTA and CDR2 is FQGNSA. Complete variable domain (other parts from reference TRBV7-2 and TRBJ2-2): GAGVSQSPSNKVTEKGKDVELRCDPISGHTALYWYRQSLGQGLEFLIYFQGNSAPDKSGLPSDRFSAERTGGSVSTLTIQRTQQEDSAVYLCASSPRFTGELFFGEGSRLTVL.

This chain links TRBV7-9 with TRBJ2-5; TRBD1 matches at 7 bases. The CDR3 is 15 amino acids. The trim removed 5 bases at V and 3 bases at J, leaving 9 bases unmatched. Germline V gives CDR1 SEHNR, CDR2 FQNEAQ (reference sequence). CDR3 sequence (DNA): TGTGCCAGCAGCGCACCCGGGACAGAAGAAGAGACCCAGTACTTC. Its translation: CASSAPGTEEETQYF. Together with reference TRBV7-9 and TRBJ2-5, the CDR3 gives the full variable domain: DTGVSQNPRHKITKRGQNVTFRCDPISEHNRLYWYRQTLGQGPEFLTYFQNEAQLEKSRLLSDRFSAERPKGSFSTLEIQRTEQGDSAMYLCASSAPGTEEETQYFGPGTRLLVL.

On this clonotype itself: Relative to the germline gene, one junction end is altered; a read error may explain this. This rearrangement joins TRBV7-3 to TRBJ1-1; the D is unclear. From germline, CDR1 is SGHTA and CDR2 FQGTGA. This CDR3 spans 15 amino acids. This CDR3 reads CASSITRAANTEAFF. The CDR3 DNA reads as TGTGCCAGCAGCATAACGCGGGCAGCGAACACTGAAGCTTTCTTT.

This sequence joins TRBV6-6 and TRBJ2-7, with TRBD2 identical over 7 bases. The germline CDR1 and CDR2 sequences are MNHNY and SVGAGI (reference sequence). Trimming cost V 6 bases and J 7 bases; bases outside gene matches: 12. CDR3 length: 14 residues. Written as DNA, the CDR3 is TGTGCCAGCAGGACGGCGGGAGTCCCGCAAGAGCAGTACTTC. It is translated as CASRTAGVPQEQYF.

This clonotype is labeled as medium-sized. The chain employs TRBV7-2 and TRBJ1-1; D not resolved. The CDR3 is 18 amino acids. Germline lookup yields CDR1 SGHTA and CDR2 FQGNSA. The ends were cut back, 7 bases at V and 7 bases at J, with 31 bases in the middle. This CDR3 is CASTLNLGQLTKPVEAFF. The CDR3 DNA reads as TGTGCCAGCACCCTCAACCTCGGGCAATTAACTAAGCCGGTTGAAGCTTTCTTT. The whole variable domain, remainder taken from reference TRBV7-2 and TRBJ1-1, is GAGVSQSPSNKVTEKGKDVELRCDPISGHTALYWYRQSLGQGLEFLIYFQGNSAPDKSGLPSDRFSAERTGGSVSTLTIQRTQQEDSAVYLCASTLNLGQLTKPVEAFFGQGTRLTVV.

This clonotype was counted many times. This chain links TRBV7-9 with TRBJ1-1, with 8 bases aligning to TRBD1. The CDR3 runs to 15 residues. V dropped 5 bases and J dropped 1; count of bases not matched to a gene: 6. Germline CDR1 SEHNR, CDR2 FQNEAQ (reference sequence). CDR3 loop: CASSKGQERNTEAFF. The DNA of the CDR3 is TGTGCCAGCAGCAAGGGACAGGAAAGGAACACTGAAGCTTTCTTT.